This entry is about one T cell receptor (beta chain). Its recognized antigen is unknown. No quality values exist for individual bases; no much larger clone is one base distant. V and J lose 1 base and 2 bases, and a span of 17 bases separates them. The germline V gene encodes CDR1 SGHTA and CDR2 FQGTGA. Measured from the cysteine to the phenylalanine, the CDR3 is 18 residues long. This entry keeps only the CDR3 DNA: 54 bases, framed from base 1. Receptor libraries were prepared by the immunoSEQ multiplex PCR assay. The multiplex PCR relied on a mix of 60 forward primers for TCR Vbeta segments and 13 reverse primers for TCR Jbeta segments. A multiplex PCR assay on genomic DNA amplified the CDR3 region of rearranged TCR beta genes. Amplified TCR beta libraries were sequenced as 87-base-pair reads on the Illumina HiSeq System. Processing in the source paper ran as follows. Across the 670 or so repertoires, a later analysis counted 75 million to 90 million unique TCR beta chains, roughly 11 million of which were shared by at least two donors. Raw reads were error-corrected and collapsed into unique sequences with a nearest-neighbor algorithm that merged closely related sequences to remove PCR and sequencing errors. Alignment of CDR3 sequences to IMGT reference sequences was used to assign V, D and J gene segments. For a sequence to be retained, at least a six-nucleotide match to both a V gene segment and a J gene segment was required. Rearrangements were called productive when the CDR3 lacked stop codons and stayed in frame with V and J; all others were non-productive. Following IMGT convention, CDR3 was defined as the stretch from the second conserved V-encoded cysteine up to the conserved J-encoded phenylalanine. Sequences without an unambiguous match to a single V gene segment were excluded from the earlier analysis of 587 of the donors. An earlier analysis of 500 to 600 of the donors classified V segments as functional when productive rearrangements were above 56.7% and as segregating when the standard deviation between donors was above 5%. A statistical classification framework was built to diagnose cytomegalovirus status from the catalog of TCR beta chain sequences. V and J gene assignment, in a later analysis, came from comparing TCR nucleotide sequences with IMGT/GENE-DB human TR gene sequences. A later analysis assigned CDR3 sequences and most-parsimonious VDJ recombination scenarios with the TCRdist pipeline. In a later analysis, each TCR beta chain was defined by its CDR3 amino acid sequence together with its V-gene family, and reads lacking a unique V-gene family were excluded. To address suspected cross-contamination and a sequencing artifact, a later analysis removed 450 to 700 highly shared, low-generation-probability nucleotide sequences. In a later analysis, a clonal expansion index was calculated for each public chain from normalized within-repertoire ranks of inferred template counts. Generation probabilities in a later analysis came from a VDJ recombination model fitted to out-of-frame rearrangements, and those results were checked against IGoR. Hypergeometric tests were used in a later analysis to score TCR-TCR, TCR-HLA and TCR-CMV co-occurrence, with a repertoire-size bias correction applied to the TCR pairs. To estimate false discovery rates, a later analysis permuted the HLA or CMV assignments 20 times. In a later analysis, co-occurring TCRs were grouped using DBSCAN, with TCRdist sequence similarity added in when clustering inside HLA-allele-positive subsets. Co-occurrence clustering excluded repertoires with fewer than 30,000 or more than 120,000 public chains, plus five with anomalous nucleotide sharing. TCRdb took this table from immuneACCESS and kept in-frame rearrangements with V and J called. Such tables lack part of the clones; where checked against another copy, unresolved V genes explain under half of the gap, and the rest is unexplained. From that table come the V and J calls and clone size; the DNA was used to work out D and trimming. For this sample there are about 200,000 clones; around four fifths appear just once. The ten largest clones capture around 4% of the sample.

The cohort comprised 550 to 700 healthy bone marrow donors. All cohort members were sampled while nominally healthy, although unrecorded immune exposures were likely present. The donor tested CMV seronegative, placing the donor among the roughly 400 seronegative members of the cohort. Each donor provided a peripheral blood sample, and peripheral blood mononuclear cells were used for TCR beta sequencing. The Qiagen DNeasy Blood Extraction Kit was used to extract genomic DNA from the blood cell samples. These data are taken from a study of cytomegalovirus exposure and HLA in healthy donors (dated by TCRdb to the late 2010s). Broadly, across the study: An earlier analysis of several hundred of the donors reported 250 to 350 Gb of sequence data and 120 million or so unique TCR beta sequences from about 179 million T cells. Every repertoire in the discovery cohort had been generated on one and the same sequencing platform. About five DR-DQ haplotypes were handled as single units for association and clustering because linkage in the cohort was strong. High-throughput TCR immunosequencing, statistical association of individual TCRs with disease status, and machine learning were combined to predict cytomegalovirus infection status. A later analysis re-analyzed previously published TCR beta repertoires from about 730 donors and added high-resolution HLA genotyping to study TCR occurrence patterns. About 280 gigabases of sequencing data and roughly 90 million unique TCR sequences were included in an early release covering roughly 600 HLA-typed donors. The study was designed to test whether signatures of past pathogen exposure could be identified by cataloging public T cell receptors. Class I and class II HLA loci were covered by the typing at four-digit resolution. Of the 300 to 450 genotyped donors, 81% were placed in the genetic ancestry cluster associated with self-reported Caucasian donors. An earlier analysis of approximately 640 of the donors applied high-throughput TCR beta sequencing to assess whether each TCR beta V gene segment acted as functional or pseudogenic. Donor age, sex, ethnicity and CMV serostatus were collected together with the repertoire data. A later genetic analysis used genome-wide SNP genotypes for about 60% of the 666 donors, treating that subset as a discovery cohort. A separate validation cohort of roughly 130 different subjects was used in addition to the approximately 640-subject first cohort. Typing coverage varied by locus: about 629-630 donors for A, B, C, DRB1 and DQB1; 522 for DQA1; around 610 for DPA1; 450 to 480 for DPB1. Using immunosequencing, the study profiled T cell repertoires from fewer than 700 subjects and related those repertoires to cytomegalovirus serostatus. Rather than using new phenotypic data, the later analysis identified candidate immune exposures from TCR beta sequences and from how often those sequences occurred across donors. Among a few hundred genotyped donors of the cohort, an average of around 240,000 unique TCR beta nucleotide sequences were sequenced per donor, 15% to 20% of them non-productive. The investigation overall reported the following: Strong co-occurrence of HLA alleles, especially DR and DQ, made assigning TCR associations to individual alleles difficult. HLA typing was unavailable for some donors at each locus, so association tests used only the typed subset. Cytomegalovirus status was reported to be diagnosed by the classifier with high specificity and sensitivity in both the original and validation cohorts. The cohort was sequenced for TCR beta chains only, and without alpha or paired-chain data the features that could be detected were limited. A later analysis reported that several top co-occurrence clusters appeared linked to parvovirus B19, influenza, CMV and Epstein-Barr virus. In a later analysis, most CMV-associated TCR beta chains were found to appear HLA-restricted, with HLA associations seemingly driven largely by CMV exposure. The sequencing pipeline was judged likely to have produced a cluster of highly shared sequence variants as a technical artifact. Linkage disequilibrium might explain the correlated functional status among segregating V segments, but an unknown experimental factor could not be ruled out. Compared with the approximately 700-donor mean, donors in an Asian-associated ancestry cluster had fewer N-insertions in productive TCRs, according to a later genetic analysis. Sequencing depth was assumed to be roughly uniform across donors in the presence/absence analyses, though that assumption may not hold. An association between a missense DCLRE1C variant and V-gene and J-gene trimming of TCR beta chains was found in a later genetic analysis and replicated in an independent cohort. A total of about 150 TCR beta chains were listed by the study as associated with cytomegalovirus. In vitro tests confirmed that a few of the cytomegalovirus-associated TCR beta chains recognize cytomegalovirus antigens. A later analysis associated 16,951 TCR beta sequences with specific HLA alleles at a false discovery rate of 0.05. Some IMGT-functional V segments, including TRBV6-2 and TRBV6-3, could not be distinguished by the 87-base-pair reads and were therefore excluded. While some public TCRs were present in many individuals, most TCR sequences turned up only very rarely across donors. The only immune exposure information available for the cohort was CMV serostatus. The authors suggested that the approach could potentially be generalized to other disease states and immunological phenotypes. Fewer than 20 rarely observed V segments, including chromosome 9 orphons, were excluded from the earlier analysis of several hundred of the donors because counts were too low. In a later analysis, HLA-associated TCR beta chains were found to be more clonally expanded and to have lower generation probabilities than equally common non-associated chains. A further reported finding was that TCR beta sequences accurately predicted the HLA-A and HLA-B alleles for most subjects in the first cohort. In an earlier analysis of several hundred of the donors, most TCR beta V segments were observed in productive rearrangements about 87% or about 30% of the time, broadly matching IMGT annotations. In a later analysis, TCR association rates were found to vary across HLA loci, with the most associated TCRs seen for DRB1 alleles and the fewest for HLA-C alleles.

The material sequenced was PBMCs. The TCR sequence derives from a male donor in good health and CMV-seronegative. Rearrangement joined TRBV7-3 to TRBJ2-2, and TRBD1 may be the D gene, going by 6 matching bases. The CDR3 protein is CASSLSLATGINTGELFF. At the DNA level, the sequence is TGTGCCAGCAGCTTAAGTTTGGCGACAGGAATCAACACCGGGGAGCTGTTTTTT.